This TCR beta chain was captured in a study of blood T cells in healthy people across ages. Healthy Russian Caucasian donors spanned ages about 6 to 95 years. The length of the CDR3 is 14 residues. Germline V gene lookup returns CDR1 DFQATT and CDR2 SNEGSKA (reference sequence). V dropped 6 bases and J dropped 1; count of bases not matched to a gene: 6. Next came a second PCR, run for about 6 to 12 cycles, which used a sample-barcoded 5' primer along with a J-beta primer mix. In TCRdb, the 5' RACE reads were re-called with MiXCR into one record per CDR3 protein. The table records about 1.5 million distinct CDR3 sequences, approximately 38% of them present only once.

The chain uses TRBV20-1 and TRBJ2-5; 9 bases fit TRBD2. This clonotype originated in a young woman in good health. Input material: blood. The CDR3 DNA reads as TGCAGTGCCTTGGAGACTAGCGGCCAAGAGACCCAGTACTTC. Translation: CSALETSGQETQYF.